This T cell receptor (beta chain) is drawn from a study of blood T cell repertoires in COVID-19. Study context: Nucleic acid was either cDNA or gDNA, and it came from T cells, B-cell-depleted T cells, or PBMCs.

The V end was cut by 8 bases, the J end by 1 base, with 17 bases between. Germline V gene data show CDR1 as MNHEY and CDR2 as SMNVEV (reference sequence). The CDR3 consists of 15 residues. Assay: immunoSEQ multiplex PCR; the TCRdb copy retains only in-frame clones and omits some. The table includes around 200,000 clones, around nine tenths detected once. This rearrangement joins TRBV27 to TRBJ1-1, with a tentative D call TRBD1 (5 bases). The sequencing input was peripheral blood. This TCR came from a man aged 40-49 years with acute or convalescent COVID-19. This CDR3 is CASRPFGHQNTEAFF. DNA for the CDR3: TGTGCCAGCCGACCATTTGGACATCAGAACACTGAAGCTTTCTTT.